This record covers a single T cell receptor (beta chain). Time point denoted: blood from clinic visit 5 months post-surgery; TSC patient then seizure free. This CDR3 comprises 15 residues. Trimming left V 6 bases short and J 1 base short, with 15 bases between. Germline values: CDR1 MNHEY, CDR2 SVGAGI. Assay: immunoSEQ multiplex PCR; the TCRdb copy retains only in-frame clones and omits some. The sample includes around 340,000 clones, over 90% seen only once; the top ten take 5% to 7%. The record originates from a study of brain T cells in children with intractable seizures. The sample here was peripheral blood, taken 4 to 5 months after surgery. The TCR originated in a boy less than two years old with tuberous sclerosis and intractable seizures. The chain recombines TRBV6-5 with TRBJ1-1; tentative D call: TRBD1 (5 bases). The CDR3 DNA reads as TGTGCCAGCAGGACTCTATTAGGGGAGAACACTGAAGCTTTCTTT. As protein: CASRTLLGENTEAFF.